This T cell receptor (beta chain) emerged from a study of response to subunit inactivated influenza vaccine. Study results and caveats: Each seasonal influenza vaccination recruits few new T cells, the authors suggested.

Germline loops: CDR1 SGHAT, CDR2 FQNNGV. The J segment lost 5 bases and the V segment lost 5 bases, leaving 10 bases of the junction unmatched. The CDR3 covers 16 residues. This clonotype was seen a handful of times. Its antigen is not known. TCRdb redid the calling of the RT-PCR reads with MiXCR, one entry per CDR3 protein. The profile shows 300,000 to 350,000 distinct CDR3 sequences, 22% of them singletons. V and J are TRBV11-2 and TRBJ2-2, with 8 bases that match TRBD1. Specimen: PBMCs from blood, collected 21 months after vaccination. The clonotype was recovered from a man aged 45 to 75 who received an inactivated influenza vaccine. The CDR3 loop is CASSIRQGLGTGELFF. DNA for the CDR3: TGTGCCAGCAGCATAAGACAGGGGTTGGGTACCGGGGAGCTGTTTTTT.